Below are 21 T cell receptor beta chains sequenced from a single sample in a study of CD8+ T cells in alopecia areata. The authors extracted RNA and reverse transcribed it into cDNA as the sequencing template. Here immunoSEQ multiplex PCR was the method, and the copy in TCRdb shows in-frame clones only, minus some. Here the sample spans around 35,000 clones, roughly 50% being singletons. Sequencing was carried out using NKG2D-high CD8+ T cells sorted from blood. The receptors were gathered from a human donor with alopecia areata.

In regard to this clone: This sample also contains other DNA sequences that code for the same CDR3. CDR3 bases: TGTGCCAGCAGCTCTAGCCGGGGGCCCTATGGCTACACCTTC. It is translated as CASSSSRGPYGYTF. The chain recombines TRBV7-9 with TRBJ1-2; D may be TRBD1 (6 bases). The CDR3 consists of 14 residues. Germline V gives CDR1 SEHNR, CDR2 FQNEAQ (reference sequence). V lost 4 bases and J lost 4, with 13 bases in between.

The CDR3 protein is CASESDTGELFF. DNA of the CDR3: TGTGCCAGCGAATCCGACACCGGGGAGCTGTTTTTT. V and J are TRBV7-9 and TRBJ2-2; the D is unclear. V lost 8 bases and J lost 3, with 7 bases in between. The CDR3 totals 12 residues. Looked up from germline, CDR1 is SEHNR and CDR2 is FQNEAQ (reference sequence).

In nucleotides, the CDR3 is TGTGCCAGCAGTTACGCAGGGGACGAGCAGTACTTC. This codes for CASSYAGDEQYF. The chain employs TRBV6-5 and TRBJ2-7, with D tentatively TRBD1 (6 bases). The CDR3 runs to 12 residues. Deletions cut 2 bases from V and 5 bases from J, with 7 bases between. Germline lookup yields CDR1 MNHEY and CDR2 SVGAGI.

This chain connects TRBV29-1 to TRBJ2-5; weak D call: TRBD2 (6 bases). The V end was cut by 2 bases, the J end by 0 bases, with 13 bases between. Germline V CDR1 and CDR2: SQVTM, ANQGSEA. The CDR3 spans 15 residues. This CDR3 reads CSVEPGRGDQETQYF. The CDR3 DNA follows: TGCAGCGTTGAACCTGGTCGCGGGGACCAAGAGACCCAGTACTTC.

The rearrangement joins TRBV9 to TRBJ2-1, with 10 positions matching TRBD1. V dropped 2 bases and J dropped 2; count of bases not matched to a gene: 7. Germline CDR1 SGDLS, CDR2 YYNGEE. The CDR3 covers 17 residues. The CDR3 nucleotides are TGTGCCAGCAGCGTGGGTTCTGGACAGGGGGCCTACAATGAGCAGTTCTTC. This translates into CASSVGSGQGAYNEQFF.

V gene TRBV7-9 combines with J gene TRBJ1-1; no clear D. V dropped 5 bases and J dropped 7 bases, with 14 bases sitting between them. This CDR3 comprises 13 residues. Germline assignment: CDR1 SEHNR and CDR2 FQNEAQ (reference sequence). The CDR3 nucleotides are TGTGCCAGCAGCCTTAGCGAGGCGATTGAAGCTTTCTTT. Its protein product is CASSLSEAIEAFF.

The CDR3: CASSRGLYNEQFF. The CDR3 nucleotides are TGTGCCAGTAGTAGGGGACTTTACAATGAGCAGTTCTTC. V usage is TRBV19 and J usage is TRBJ2-1; weak D call: TRBD2 (6 bases). The ends were cut back, 4 bases at V and 4 bases at J, with 8 bases in the middle. Germline V gives CDR1 LNHDA, CDR2 SQIVND (reference sequence). This CDR3 is built from 13 residues.

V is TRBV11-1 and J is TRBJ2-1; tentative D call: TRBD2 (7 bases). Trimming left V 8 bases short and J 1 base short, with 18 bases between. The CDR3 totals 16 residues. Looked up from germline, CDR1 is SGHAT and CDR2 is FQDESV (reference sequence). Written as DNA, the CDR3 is TGTGCCAGCGCCAAGGGGGGGGCCTTTTCCTACAATGAGCAGTTCTTC. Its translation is CASAKGGAFSYNEQFF. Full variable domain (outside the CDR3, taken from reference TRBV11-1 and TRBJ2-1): EAEVAQSPRYKITEKSQAVAFWCDPISGHATLYWYRQILGQGPELLVQFQDESVVDDSQLPKDRFSAERLKGVDSTLKIQPAELGDSAMYLCASAKGGAFSYNEQFFGPGTRLTVL.

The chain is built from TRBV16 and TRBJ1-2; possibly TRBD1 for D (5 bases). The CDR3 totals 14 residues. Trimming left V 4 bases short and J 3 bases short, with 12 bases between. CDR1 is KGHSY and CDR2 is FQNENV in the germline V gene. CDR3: CASSPTGTDYGYTF. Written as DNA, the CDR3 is TGTGCCAGCAGCCCCACCGGGACTGACTATGGCTACACCTTC.

CDR3 protein: CASSGTTGMRTGELFF. In DNA, the CDR3 is TGTGCCAGTAGTGGAACGACAGGGATGCGAACCGGGGAGCTGTTTTTT. V usage is TRBV19 and J usage is TRBJ2-2, with TRBD1 identical over 7 bases. V was pared by 5 bases and J by 5 bases, with 11 bases of the junction left unmatched. Per germline, CDR1 LNHDA and CDR2 SQIVND (reference sequence). CDR3 length equals 16 residues.

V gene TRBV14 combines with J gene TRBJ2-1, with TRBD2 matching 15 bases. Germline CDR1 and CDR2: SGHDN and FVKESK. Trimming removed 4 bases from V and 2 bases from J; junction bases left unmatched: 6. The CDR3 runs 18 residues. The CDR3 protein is CASSRTSGGAFPYNEQFF. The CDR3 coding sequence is TGTGCCAGCAGCCGGACTAGCGGGGGGGCTTTCCCCTACAATGAGCAGTTCTTC.

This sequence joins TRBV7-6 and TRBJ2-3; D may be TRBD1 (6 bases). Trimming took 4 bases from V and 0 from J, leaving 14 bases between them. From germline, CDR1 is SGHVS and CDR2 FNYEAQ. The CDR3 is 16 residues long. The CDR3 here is CASSSQGRASTDTQYF. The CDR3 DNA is TGTGCCAGCAGCTCACAGGGAAGGGCTAGCACAGATACGCAGTATTTT. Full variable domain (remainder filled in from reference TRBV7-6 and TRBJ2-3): GAGVSQSPRYKVTKRGQDVALRCDPISGHVSLYWYRQALGQGPEFLTYFNYEAQQDKSGLPNDRFSAERPEGSISTLTIQRTEQRDSAMYRCASSSQGRASTDTQYFGPGTRLTVL.

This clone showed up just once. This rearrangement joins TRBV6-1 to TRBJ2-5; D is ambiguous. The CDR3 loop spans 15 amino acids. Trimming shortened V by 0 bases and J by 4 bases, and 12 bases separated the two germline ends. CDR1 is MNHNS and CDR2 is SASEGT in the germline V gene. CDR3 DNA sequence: TGTGCCAGCAGTGAAGCGGTGGGCACCGGAGAGACCCAGTACTTC. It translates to CASSEAVGTGETQYF.

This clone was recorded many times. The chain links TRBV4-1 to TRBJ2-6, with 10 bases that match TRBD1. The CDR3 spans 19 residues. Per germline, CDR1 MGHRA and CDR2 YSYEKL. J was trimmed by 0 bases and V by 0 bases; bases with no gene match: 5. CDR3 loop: CASSQEYRTGGSGANVLTF. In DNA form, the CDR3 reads TGCGCCAGCAGCCAAGAGTATCGGACAGGGGGCTCTGGGGCCAACGTCCTGACTTTC.

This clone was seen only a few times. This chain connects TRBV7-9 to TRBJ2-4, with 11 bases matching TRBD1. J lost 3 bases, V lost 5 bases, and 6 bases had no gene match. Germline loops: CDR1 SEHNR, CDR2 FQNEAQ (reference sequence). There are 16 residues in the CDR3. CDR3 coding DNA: TGTGCCAGCAGCCTTGGACAGGGGGCAGGCAAAAACATTCAGTACTTC. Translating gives CASSLGQGAGKNIQYF.

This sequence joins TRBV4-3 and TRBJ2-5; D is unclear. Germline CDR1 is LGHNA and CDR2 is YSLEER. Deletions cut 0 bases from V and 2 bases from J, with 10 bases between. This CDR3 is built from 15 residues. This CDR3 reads CASSQEELDQETQYF. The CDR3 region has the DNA TGCGCCAGCAGCCAAGAAGAGCTGGATCAAGAGACCCAGTACTTC.

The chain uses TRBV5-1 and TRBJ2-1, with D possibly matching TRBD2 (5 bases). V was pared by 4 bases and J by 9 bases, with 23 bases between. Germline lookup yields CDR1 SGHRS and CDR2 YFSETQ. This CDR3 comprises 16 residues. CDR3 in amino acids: CASSRSSYEGRTEQFF. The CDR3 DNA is TGCGCCAGCAGCCGCAGCTCGTATGAGGGAAGGACTGAGCAGTTCTTC.

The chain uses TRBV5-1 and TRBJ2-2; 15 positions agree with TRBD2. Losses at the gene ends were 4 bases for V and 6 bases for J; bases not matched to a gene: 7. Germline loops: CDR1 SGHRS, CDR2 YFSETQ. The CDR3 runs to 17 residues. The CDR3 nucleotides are TGCGCCAGCAGCCTCGGACTAGCGGGAGGGCCTTCCGGGGAGCTGTTTTTT. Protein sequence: CASSLGLAGGPSGELFF.

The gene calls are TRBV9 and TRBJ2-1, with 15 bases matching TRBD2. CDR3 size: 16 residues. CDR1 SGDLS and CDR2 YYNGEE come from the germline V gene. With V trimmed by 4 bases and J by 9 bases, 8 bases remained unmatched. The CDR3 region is CASSRTGLAGGGEQFF. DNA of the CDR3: TGTGCCAGCAGCCGCACGGGACTAGCGGGAGGAGGTGAGCAGTTCTTC.

The CDR3 protein is CASSSSTRTYQETQYF. CDR3 nucleotide sequence: TGTGCCAGCAGTTCCTCGACACGCACCTACCAAGAGACCCAGTACTTC. This chain connects TRBV28 to TRBJ2-5, with D unresolved. Trimming removed 4 bases at V and 0 bases at J, with 15 bases between. CDR1 MDHEN and CDR2 SYDVKM come from the germline V gene. This CDR3 region has 16 residues.

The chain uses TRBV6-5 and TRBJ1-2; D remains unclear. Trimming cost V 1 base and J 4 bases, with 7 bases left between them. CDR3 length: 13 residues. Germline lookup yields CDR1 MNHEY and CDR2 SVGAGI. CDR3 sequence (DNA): TGTGCCAGCAGTTACTTTAACGGCTATGGCTACACCTTC. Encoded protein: CASSYFNGYGYTF.